This T cell receptor beta chain was retrieved from a study of early T cells in non-severe SARS-CoV-2 infection. The germline CDR1 and CDR2 sequences are SEHNR and FQNEAQ (reference sequence). The CDR3 runs to 14 residues. Trimming took 3 bases from V and 2 from J, leaving 9 bases between them. TCRdb reprocessed the 5' RACE reads via MiXCR and lists one record per CDR3 protein. The sample contains about 60,000 distinct CDR3 sequences, 10% to 15% of which appear only once. This clonotype was detected many times. The material sequenced was whole blood. This TCR was sampled from an adult who was a healthcare worker with PCR-confirmed SARS-CoV-2 infection or an uninfected control (not recorded which). J is TRBJ2-3 and V is TRBV7-9, with D unclear. CDR3 sequence: CASSFTEVTDTQYF. DNA of the CDR3: TGTGCCAGCAGCTTTACAGAAGTCACAGATACGCAGTATTTT.